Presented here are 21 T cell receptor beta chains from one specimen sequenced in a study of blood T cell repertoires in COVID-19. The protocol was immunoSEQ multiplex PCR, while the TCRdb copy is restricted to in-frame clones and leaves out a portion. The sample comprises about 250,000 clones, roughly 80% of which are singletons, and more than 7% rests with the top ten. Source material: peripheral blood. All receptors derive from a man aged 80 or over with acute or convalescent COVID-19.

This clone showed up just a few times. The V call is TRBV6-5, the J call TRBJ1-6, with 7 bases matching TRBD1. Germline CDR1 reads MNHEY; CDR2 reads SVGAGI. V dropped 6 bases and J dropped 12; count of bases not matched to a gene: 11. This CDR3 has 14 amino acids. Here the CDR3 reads CASRTPRTGLPLHF. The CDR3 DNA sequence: TGTGCCAGCAGAACACCTCGGACAGGCTTACCCCTCCACTTT.

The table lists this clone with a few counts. This CDR3 reads CASSPRTGVAGELFF. The DNA for the CDR3 is TGTGCCAGCAGCCCCCGGACAGGGGTTGCCGGGGAGCTGTTTTTT. The J gene is TRBJ2-2, the V gene TRBV7-8; 9 positions match TRBD1. CDR3 length: 15 amino acids. J was trimmed by 6 bases and V by 5 bases; bases with no gene match: 7. Germline V lookup: CDR1 SGHVS, CDR2 FQNEAQ.

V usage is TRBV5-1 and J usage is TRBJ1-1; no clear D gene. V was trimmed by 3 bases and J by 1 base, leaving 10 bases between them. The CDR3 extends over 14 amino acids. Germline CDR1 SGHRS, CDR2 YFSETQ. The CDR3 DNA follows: TGCGCCAGCAGCTCAGGTGAGAGGAACACTGAAGCTTTCTTT. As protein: CASSSGERNTEAFF.

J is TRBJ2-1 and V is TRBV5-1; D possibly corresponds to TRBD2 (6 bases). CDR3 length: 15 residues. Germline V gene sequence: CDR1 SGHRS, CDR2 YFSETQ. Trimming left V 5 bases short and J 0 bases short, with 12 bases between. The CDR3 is CASRGGGLSYNEQFF. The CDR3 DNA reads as TGCGCCAGCAGGGGAGGAGGGCTCTCCTACAATGAGCAGTTCTTC. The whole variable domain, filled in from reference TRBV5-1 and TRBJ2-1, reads KAGVTQTPRYLIKTRGQQVTLSCSPISGHRSVSWYQQTPGQGLQFLFEYFSETQRNKGNFPGRFSGRQFSNSRSEMNVSTLELGDSALYLCASRGGGLSYNEQFFGPGTRLTVL.

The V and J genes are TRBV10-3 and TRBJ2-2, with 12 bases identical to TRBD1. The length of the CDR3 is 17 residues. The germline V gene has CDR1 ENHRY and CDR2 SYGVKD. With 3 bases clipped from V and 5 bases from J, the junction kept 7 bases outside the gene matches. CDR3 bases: TGTGCCATCAGTGATTACTTGGGACAGGGGGCAACCGGGGAGCTGTTTTTT. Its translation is CAISDYLGQGATGELFF.

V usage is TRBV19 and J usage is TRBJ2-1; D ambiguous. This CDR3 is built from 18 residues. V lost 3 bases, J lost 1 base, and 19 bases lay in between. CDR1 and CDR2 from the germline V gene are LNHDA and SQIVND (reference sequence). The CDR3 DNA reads TGTGCCAGTAGTATTTTCGAGACTCCCGCCCCGTCCTACAATGAGCAGTTCTTC. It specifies CASSIFETPAPSYNEQFF.

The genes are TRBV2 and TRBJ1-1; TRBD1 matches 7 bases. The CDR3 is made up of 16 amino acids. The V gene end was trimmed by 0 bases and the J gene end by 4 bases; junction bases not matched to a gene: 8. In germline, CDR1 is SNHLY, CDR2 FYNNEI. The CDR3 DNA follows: TGTGCCAGCAGTGAAGCGACAGGGTGGCGAGCCACTGAAGCTTTCTTT. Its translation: CASSEATGWRATEAFF.

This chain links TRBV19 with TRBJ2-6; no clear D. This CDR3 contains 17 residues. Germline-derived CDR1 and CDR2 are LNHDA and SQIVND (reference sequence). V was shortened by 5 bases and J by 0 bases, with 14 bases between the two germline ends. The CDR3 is CASSSLFSFSGANVLTF. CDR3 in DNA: TGTGCCAGTAGTTCTCTCTTCAGTTTCTCTGGGGCCAACGTCCTGACTTTC.

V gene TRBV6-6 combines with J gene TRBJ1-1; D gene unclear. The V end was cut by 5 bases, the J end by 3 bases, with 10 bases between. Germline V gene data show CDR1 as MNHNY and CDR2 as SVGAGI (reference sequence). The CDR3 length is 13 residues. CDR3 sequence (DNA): TGTGCCAGCAGTCCCTTCCCCGACACTGAAGCTTTCTTT. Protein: CASSPFPDTEAFF.

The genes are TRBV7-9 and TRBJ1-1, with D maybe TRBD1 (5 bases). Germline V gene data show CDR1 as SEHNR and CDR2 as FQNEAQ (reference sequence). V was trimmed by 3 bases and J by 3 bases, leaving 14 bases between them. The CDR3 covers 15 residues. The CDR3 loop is CASSLAGGRDTEAFF. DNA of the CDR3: TGTGCCAGCAGCTTGGCCGGGGGGAGGGACACTGAAGCTTTCTTT.

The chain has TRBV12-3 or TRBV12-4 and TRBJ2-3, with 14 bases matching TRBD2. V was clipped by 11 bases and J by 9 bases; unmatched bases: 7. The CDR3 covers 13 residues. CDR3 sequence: CAVGLAGGRTQYF. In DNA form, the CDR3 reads TGTGCCGTCGGACTAGCGGGGGGACGGACGCAGTATTTT.

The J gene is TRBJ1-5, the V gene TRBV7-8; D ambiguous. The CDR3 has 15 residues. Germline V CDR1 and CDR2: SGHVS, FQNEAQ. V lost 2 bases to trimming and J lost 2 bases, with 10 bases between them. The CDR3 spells CASSLFDGGNQPQHF. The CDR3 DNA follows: TGTGCCAGCAGCTTATTCGACGGGGGCAATCAGCCCCAGCATTTT.

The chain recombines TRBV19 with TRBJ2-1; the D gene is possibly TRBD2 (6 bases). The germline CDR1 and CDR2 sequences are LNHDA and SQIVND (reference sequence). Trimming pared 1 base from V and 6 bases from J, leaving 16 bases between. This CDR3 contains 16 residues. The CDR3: CASSIGLLAAGNEQFF. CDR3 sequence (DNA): TGTGCCAGTAGTATAGGGCTACTAGCTGCGGGCAATGAGCAGTTCTTC.

Written as DNA, the CDR3 is TGCGCCAGCAGTGAGATTGGCGGCTACGAGCAGTACTTC. Its protein is CASSEIGGYEQYF. The J gene is TRBJ2-7, the V gene TRBV10-1; D is unresolved. The CDR3 has 13 amino acids. Trimming cost V 2 bases and J 3 bases, with 8 bases left between them. Per germline, CDR1 WNHNN and CDR2 SYGVQD (reference sequence).

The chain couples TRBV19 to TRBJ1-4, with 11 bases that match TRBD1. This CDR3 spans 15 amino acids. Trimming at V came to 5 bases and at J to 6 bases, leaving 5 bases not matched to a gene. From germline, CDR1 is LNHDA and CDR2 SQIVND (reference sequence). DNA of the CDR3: TGTGCCAGTAGTTTTGGACAGGGGGCCTATGAAAAACTGTTTTTT. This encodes CASSFGQGAYEKLFF.

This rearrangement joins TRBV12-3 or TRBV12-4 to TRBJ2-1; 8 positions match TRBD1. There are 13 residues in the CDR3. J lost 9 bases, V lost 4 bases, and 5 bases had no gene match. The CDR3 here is CASSSGQGIEQFF. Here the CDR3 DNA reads TGTGCCAGCAGTTCCGGACAGGGAATTGAGCAGTTCTTC.

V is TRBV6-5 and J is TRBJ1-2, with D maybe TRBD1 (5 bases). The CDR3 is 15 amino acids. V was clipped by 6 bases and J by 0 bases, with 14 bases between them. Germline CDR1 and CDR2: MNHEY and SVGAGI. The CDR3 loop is CASRRGGGSNYGYTF. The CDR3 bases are TGTGCCAGCAGGCGTGGCGGGGGATCTAACTATGGCTACACCTTC.

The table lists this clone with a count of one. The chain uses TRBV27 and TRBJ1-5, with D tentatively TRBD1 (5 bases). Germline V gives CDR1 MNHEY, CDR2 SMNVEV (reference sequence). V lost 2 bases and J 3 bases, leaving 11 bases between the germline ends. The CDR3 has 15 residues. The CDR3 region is CASSLGRGPNQPQHF. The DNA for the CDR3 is TGTGCCAGCAGTTTAGGGCGGGGCCCCAATCAGCCCCAGCATTTT.

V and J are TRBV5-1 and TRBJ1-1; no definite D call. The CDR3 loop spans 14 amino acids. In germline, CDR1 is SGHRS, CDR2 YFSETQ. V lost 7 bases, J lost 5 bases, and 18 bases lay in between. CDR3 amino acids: CASQENPQRTEAFF. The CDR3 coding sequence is TGCGCCAGCCAAGAGAACCCCCAGAGGACTGAAGCTTTCTTT.

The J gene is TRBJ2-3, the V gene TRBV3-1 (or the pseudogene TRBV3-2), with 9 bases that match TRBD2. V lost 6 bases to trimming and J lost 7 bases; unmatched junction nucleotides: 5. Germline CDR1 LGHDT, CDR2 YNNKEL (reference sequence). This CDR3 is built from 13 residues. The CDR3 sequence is CASSRLAENTQYF. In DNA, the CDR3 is TGTGCCAGCAGTCGACTAGCGGAGAATACGCAGTATTTT.

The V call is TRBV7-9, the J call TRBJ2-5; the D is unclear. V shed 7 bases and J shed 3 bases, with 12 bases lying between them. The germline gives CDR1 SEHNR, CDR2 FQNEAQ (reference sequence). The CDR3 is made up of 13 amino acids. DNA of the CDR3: TGTGCCAGCACCACACGCCGGGAAGAGACCCAGTACTTC. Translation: CASTTRREETQYF. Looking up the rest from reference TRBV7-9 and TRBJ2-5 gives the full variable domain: DTGVSQNPRHKITKRGQNVTFRCDPISEHNRLYWYRQTLGQGPEFLTYFQNEAQLEKSRLLSDRFSAERPKGSFSTLEIQRTEQGDSAMYLCASTTRREETQYFGPGTRLLVL.